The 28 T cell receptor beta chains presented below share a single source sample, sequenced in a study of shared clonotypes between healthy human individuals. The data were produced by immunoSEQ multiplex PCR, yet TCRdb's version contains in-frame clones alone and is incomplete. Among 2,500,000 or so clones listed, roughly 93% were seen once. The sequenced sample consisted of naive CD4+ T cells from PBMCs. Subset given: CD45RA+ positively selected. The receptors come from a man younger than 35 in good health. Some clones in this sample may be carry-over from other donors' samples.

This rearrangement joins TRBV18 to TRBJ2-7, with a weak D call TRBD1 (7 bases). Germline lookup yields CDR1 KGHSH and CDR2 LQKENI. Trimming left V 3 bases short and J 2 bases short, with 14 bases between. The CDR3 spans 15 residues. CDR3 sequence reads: CASSPAGQSTYEQYF. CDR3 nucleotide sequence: TGTGCCAGCTCACCTGCGGGACAGTCAACCTACGAGCAGTACTTC. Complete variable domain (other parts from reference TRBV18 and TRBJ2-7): NAGVMQNPRHLVRRRGQEARLRCSPMKGHSHVYWYRQLPEEGLKFMVYLQKENIIDESGMPKERFSAEFPKEGPSILRIQQVVRGDSAAYFCASSPAGQSTYEQYFGPGTRLTVT.

The CDR3 is CASRHGLAGRTSTDTQYF. The CDR3 DNA reads TGTGCCAGCAGGCACGGACTAGCGGGGAGAACTAGCACAGATACGCAGTATTTT. This sequence joins TRBV28 and TRBJ2-3; 12 nucleotides agree with TRBD2. The CDR3 runs 18 residues. V shed 6 bases, J shed 0 bases, and the junction held 10 bases outside the gene matches. From germline, CDR1 is MDHEN and CDR2 SYDVKM.

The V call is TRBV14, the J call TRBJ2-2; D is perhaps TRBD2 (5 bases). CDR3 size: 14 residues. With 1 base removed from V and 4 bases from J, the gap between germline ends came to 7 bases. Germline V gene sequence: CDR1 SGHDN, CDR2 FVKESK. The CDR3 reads CASSQVGSTGELFF. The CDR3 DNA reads TGTGCCAGCAGCCAAGTTGGGAGCACCGGGGAGCTGTTTTTT.

CDR3 nucleotides: TGTGCCAGCAACGGACTAGCGGGTCCCTACGAGCAGTACTTC. Translating gives CASNGLAGPYEQYF. V and J are TRBV6-1 and TRBJ2-7, with 11 bases aligning to TRBD2. This CDR3 is built from 14 residues. Germline V gene sequence: CDR1 MNHNS, CDR2 SASEGT. Germline trimming cut 7 bases from V and 2 bases from J; bases unmatched to any gene: 4.

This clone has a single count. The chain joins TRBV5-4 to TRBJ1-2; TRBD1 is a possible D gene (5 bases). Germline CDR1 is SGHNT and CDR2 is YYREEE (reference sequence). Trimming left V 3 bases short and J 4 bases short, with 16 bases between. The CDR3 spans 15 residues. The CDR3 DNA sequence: TGTGCCAGCAGCTCTTCCCCGGACACGATCTATGGCTACACCTTC. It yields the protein CASSSSPDTIYGYTF.

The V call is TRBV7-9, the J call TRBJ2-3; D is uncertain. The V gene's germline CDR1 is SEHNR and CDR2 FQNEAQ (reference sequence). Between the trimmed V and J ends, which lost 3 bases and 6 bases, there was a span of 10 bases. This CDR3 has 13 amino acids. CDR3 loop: CASSFSRVDTQYF. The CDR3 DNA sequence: TGTGCCAGCAGCTTTTCTCGTGTCGATACGCAGTATTTT.

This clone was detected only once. Written as DNA, the CDR3 is TGTGCCAGCAGGACCGAGGGGCTTGGAAACACCATATATTTT. Encoded protein: CASRTEGLGNTIYF. The chain employs TRBV28 and TRBJ1-3; TRBD1 might be the D (5 bases). The V gene lost 6 bases and the J gene lost 3 bases, with 12 bases spanning the gap. From germline, CDR1 is MDHEN and CDR2 SYDVKM. The CDR3 runs to 14 residues.

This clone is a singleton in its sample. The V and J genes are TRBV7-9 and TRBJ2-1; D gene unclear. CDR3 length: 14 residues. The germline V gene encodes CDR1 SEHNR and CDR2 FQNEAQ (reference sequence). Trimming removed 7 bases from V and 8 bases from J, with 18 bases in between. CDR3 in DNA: TGTGCCAGCACCCCGAAAGGAGATCGCGATGAGCAGTTCTTC. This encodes CASTPKGDRDEQFF.

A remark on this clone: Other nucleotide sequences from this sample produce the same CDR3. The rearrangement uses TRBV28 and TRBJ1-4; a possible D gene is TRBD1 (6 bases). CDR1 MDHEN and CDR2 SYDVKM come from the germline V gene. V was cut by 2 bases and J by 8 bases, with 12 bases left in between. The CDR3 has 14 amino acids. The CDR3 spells CASSLPRGDEKLFF. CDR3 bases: TGTGCCAGCAGTTTACCCAGGGGCGACGAAAAACTGTTTTTT.

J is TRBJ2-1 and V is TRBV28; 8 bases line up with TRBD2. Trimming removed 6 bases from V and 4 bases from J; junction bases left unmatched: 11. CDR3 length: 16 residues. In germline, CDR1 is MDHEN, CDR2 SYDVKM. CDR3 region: CASSTGGAVSYNEQFF. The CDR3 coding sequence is TGTGCCAGCAGCACCGGGGGGGCGGTTAGTTACAATGAGCAGTTCTTC.

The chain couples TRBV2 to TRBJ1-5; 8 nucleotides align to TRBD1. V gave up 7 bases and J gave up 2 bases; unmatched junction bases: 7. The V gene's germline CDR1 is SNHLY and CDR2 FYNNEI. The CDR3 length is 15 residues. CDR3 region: CASKMDRAGNQPQHF. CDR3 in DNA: TGTGCCAGCAAGATGGACAGGGCTGGCAATCAGCCCCAGCATTTT.

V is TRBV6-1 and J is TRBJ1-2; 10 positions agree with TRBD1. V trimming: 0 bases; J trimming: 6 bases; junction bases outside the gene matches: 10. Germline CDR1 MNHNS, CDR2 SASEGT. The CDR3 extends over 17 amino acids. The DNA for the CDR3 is TGTGCCAGCAGTGAAGCGCTTTGGACAGGGGGAACGAATGGCTACACCTTC. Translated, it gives CASSEALWTGGTNGYTF.

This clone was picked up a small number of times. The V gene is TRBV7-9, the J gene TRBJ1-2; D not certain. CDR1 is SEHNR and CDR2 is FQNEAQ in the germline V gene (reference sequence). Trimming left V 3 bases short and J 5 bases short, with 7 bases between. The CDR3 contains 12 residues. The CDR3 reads CASSFDKYGYTF. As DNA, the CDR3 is TGTGCCAGCAGCTTCGACAAGTATGGCTACACCTTC.

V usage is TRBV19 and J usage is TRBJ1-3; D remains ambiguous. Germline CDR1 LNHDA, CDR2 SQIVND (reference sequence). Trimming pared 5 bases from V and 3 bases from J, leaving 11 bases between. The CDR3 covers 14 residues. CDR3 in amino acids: CASSLLGVGNTIYF. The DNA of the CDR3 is TGTGCCAGTAGTCTTTTGGGAGTTGGAAACACCATATATTTT.

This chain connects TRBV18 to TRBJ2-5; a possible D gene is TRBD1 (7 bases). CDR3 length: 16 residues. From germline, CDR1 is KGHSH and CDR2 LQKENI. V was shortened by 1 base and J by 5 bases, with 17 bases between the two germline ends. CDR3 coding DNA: TGTGCCAGCTCACCACTCTTCGCAGGGGGGTTGGAGACCCAGTACTTC. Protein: CASSPLFAGGLETQYF.

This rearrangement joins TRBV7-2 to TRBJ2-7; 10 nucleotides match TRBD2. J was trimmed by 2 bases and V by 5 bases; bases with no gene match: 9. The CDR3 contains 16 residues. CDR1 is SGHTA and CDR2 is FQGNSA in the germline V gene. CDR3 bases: TGTGCCAGCAGCGCCCCAGCGGGAGGGTATACCTACGAGCAGTACTTC. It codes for CASSAPAGGYTYEQYF.

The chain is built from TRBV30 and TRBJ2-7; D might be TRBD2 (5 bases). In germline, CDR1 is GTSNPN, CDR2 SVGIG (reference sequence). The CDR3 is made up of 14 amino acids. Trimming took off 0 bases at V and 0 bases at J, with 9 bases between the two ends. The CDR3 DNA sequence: TGTGCCTGGAGTGTAGCGGAAGACTCCTACGAGCAGTACTTC. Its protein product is CAWSVAEDSYEQYF.

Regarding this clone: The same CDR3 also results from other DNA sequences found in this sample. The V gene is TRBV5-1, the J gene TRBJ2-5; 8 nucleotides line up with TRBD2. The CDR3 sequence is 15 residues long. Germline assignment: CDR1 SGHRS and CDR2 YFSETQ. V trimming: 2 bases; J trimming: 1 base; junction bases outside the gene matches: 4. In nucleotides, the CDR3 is TGCGCCAGCAGCTTCCTAGCGGGTTCCCAAGAGACCCAGTACTTC. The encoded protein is CASSFLAGSQETQYF.

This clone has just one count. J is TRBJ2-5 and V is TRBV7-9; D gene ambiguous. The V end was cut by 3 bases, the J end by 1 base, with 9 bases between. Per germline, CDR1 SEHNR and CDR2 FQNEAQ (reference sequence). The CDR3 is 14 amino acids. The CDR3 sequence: CASSFPSPQETQYF. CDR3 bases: TGTGCCAGCAGCTTCCCGTCCCCCCAAGAGACCCAGTACTTC. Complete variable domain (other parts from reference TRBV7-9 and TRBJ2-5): DTGVSQNPRHKITKRGQNVTFRCDPISEHNRLYWYRQTLGQGPEFLTYFQNEAQLEKSRLLSDRFSAERPKGSFSTLEIQRTEQGDSAMYLCASSFPSPQETQYFGPGTRLLVL.

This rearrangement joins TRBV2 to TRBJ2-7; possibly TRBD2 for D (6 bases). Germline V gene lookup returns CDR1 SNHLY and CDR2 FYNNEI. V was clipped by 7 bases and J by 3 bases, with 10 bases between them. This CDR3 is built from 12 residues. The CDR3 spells CASIISGYEQYF. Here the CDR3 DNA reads TGTGCCAGCATAATTAGCGGCTACGAGCAGTACTTC.

The CDR3 loop reads CASSPRTVNEQFF. CDR3 DNA: TGTGCCAGCAGCCCGCGGACTGTGAATGAGCAGTTCTTC. The J gene is TRBJ2-1, the V gene TRBV7-2; weak D call: TRBD2 (5 bases). The CDR3 sequence is 13 residues long. The V gene lost 5 bases and the J gene lost 7 bases, with 12 bases spanning the gap. CDR1 is SGHTA, CDR2 FQGNSA, per germline.

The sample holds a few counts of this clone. The CDR3 DNA reads TGTGCCAGCAGCCCCCACAGGGGGCATCATAGCAATCAGCCCCAGCATTTT. Translated, it gives CASSPHRGHHSNQPQHF. The chain is built from TRBV5-4 and TRBJ1-5; 9 nucleotides match TRBD1. Trimming cost V 4 bases and J 0 bases; bases outside gene matches: 8. In germline, CDR1 is SGHNT, CDR2 YYREEE (reference sequence). The CDR3 has 17 amino acids.

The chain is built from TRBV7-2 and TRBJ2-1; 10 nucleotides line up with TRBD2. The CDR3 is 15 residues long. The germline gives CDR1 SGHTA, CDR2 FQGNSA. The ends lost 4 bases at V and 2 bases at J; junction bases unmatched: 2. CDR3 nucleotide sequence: TGTGCCAGCAGCTACACTAGCGGGACCTACAATGAGCAGTTCTTC. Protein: CASSYTSGTYNEQFF.

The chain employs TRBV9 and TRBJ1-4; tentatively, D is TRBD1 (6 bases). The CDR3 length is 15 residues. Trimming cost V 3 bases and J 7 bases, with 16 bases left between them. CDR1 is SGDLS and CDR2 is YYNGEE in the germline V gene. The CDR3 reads CASSARQDLSEKLFF. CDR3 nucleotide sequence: TGTGCCAGCAGCGCTCGACAGGACTTGAGTGAAAAACTGTTTTTT.

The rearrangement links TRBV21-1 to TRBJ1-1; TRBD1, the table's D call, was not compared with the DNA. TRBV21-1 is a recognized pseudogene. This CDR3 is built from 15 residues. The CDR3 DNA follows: TGTGCCAGCAGCAAATGGGACAGGGGGCACACTGAAGCTTTCTTT. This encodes CASSKWDRGHTEAFF.

CDR3 loop: CASSLAGLTGAGFYEQFF. CDR3 sequence (DNA): TGTGCCAGCAGCTTAGCGGGCCTGACAGGGGCCGGTTTCTATGAGCAGTTCTTC. The chain combines TRBV11-3 with TRBJ2-1; 8 nucleotides align to TRBD1. V lost 1 base, J lost 8 bases, and 16 bases stayed unmatched. The CDR3 totals 18 residues. CDR1 and CDR2 from the germline V gene are SGHNT and YENEEA.

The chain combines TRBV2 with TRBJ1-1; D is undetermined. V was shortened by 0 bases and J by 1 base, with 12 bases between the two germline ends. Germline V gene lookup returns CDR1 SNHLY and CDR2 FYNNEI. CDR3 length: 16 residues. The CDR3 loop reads CASSEAGPERNTEAFF. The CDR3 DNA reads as TGTGCCAGCAGTGAAGCGGGCCCAGAGAGGAACACTGAAGCTTTCTTT.

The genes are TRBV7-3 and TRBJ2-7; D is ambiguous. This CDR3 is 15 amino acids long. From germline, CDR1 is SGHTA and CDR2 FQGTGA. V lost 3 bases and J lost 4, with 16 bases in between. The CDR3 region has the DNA TGTGCCAGCAGCTTGTATAAGGGTTCAGCGTACGAGCAGTACTTC. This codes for CASSLYKGSAYEQYF.